The source of this T cell receptor (beta chain) is a study of blood T cells in healthy people across ages (dated by TCRdb to between 2015 and 2016). About the study as a whole: In model experiments, roughly one uniquely barcoded TCR beta cDNA molecule per two T cells was captured by template switching. Two additional independent replicas of 1 million unique cDNA reads from the same blood draw were analyzed for two donors (one aged 18 to 29 and one aged 80 or older). To track age-related changes in TCR beta repertoire diversity, the study relied on deep sequencing normalized with unique cDNA molecular identifiers. Donors were grouped into four age groups: young (average about 15 years), middle-aged (less than 40), aged (around 56) and long-lived (around 80).

The study at large found these results: Because the CMV infection status of the donors was unknown, age-related changes in expanded clonotypes may potentially have been confounded. Observed TCR beta diversity correlated strongly with the percentage of naive T cells measured by flow cytometry. As age increased, observed TCR beta diversity per million T cells dropped in a roughly linear way, and a significant reduction was already evident by age roughly 40. Compared with the aged group, the long-lived group had more naive CD4+ T cells, fewer expanded clones and increased TCR diversity, a pattern suggesting age selection. Total diversity estimates from one million sequenced T cells were considered lower bounds and underestimates. Since profiling was done on bulk unsorted PBMCs, naive and antigen-experienced compartments could not be conclusively compared.

The cysteine opens and the phenylalanine closes a CDR3 of 13 amino acids. Only the CDR3 part of the read is kept: 39 bases, read in frame from the first base. Trimming removed 4 bases from V and 3 bases from J; the gene matches leave 3 bases unexplained. The germline V gene sets CDR1 to SQVTM and CDR2 to ANQGSEA. Concerning this clonotype: There is no known antigen for this receptor. No base quality values were provided; no much bigger clone lies one nucleotide off.

The library came from 5' RACE. Sequencing instrument: Illumina HiSeq 2500. A second 7 to 11 cycle PCR used a sample-barcoded 5' primer and a J-beta primer mix. A unique molecular identifier was introduced onto each TCR beta cDNA molecule by a template-switch 5' adaptor carrying 12 random nucleotides. Each sample yielded at least 3 million CDR3-containing paired-end reads. First-strand cDNA was synthesized from all RNA with the Mint cDNA synthesis kit, primed by a TRBC-specific oligonucleotide. Following uracil-DNA glycosylase treatment, all cDNA underwent a first 18-cycle PCR with the universal primers M1SS and BC2_uni_R. The original methods were these. Each sample was normalized by randomly selecting 1 million high-quality reads, each carrying a distinct molecular identifier. Instead of being binned into consensus sequences, reads that shared molecular identifiers were thrown out. MiTCR, set to a Q25 quality threshold and the strictest error-elimination algorithm, was used for CDR3 identification, clonotype clustering and error correction. A nonparametric unseen species model with Euler transformation was used to estimate lower-bound total TCR beta diversity. TCRdb reprocessing: public reads trimmed at Q25 with fastp, clones called with MiXCR, in-frame beta chains kept. Rows are unified per CDR3 protein, each entry keeping the most common DNA and genes. TCRdb, rather than the study authors, made the V and J calls. This sample holds more than 600,000 distinct CDR3 sequences; approximately 25% were observed only once. Of the sample, 9.4% is held by the ten largest clones.

The roughly 39 donors, aged about 6 to 100 years, were systemically healthy Caucasian individuals from Russia. About 9.6 milliliters of peripheral blood were collected from each donor into EDTA-treated Vacutainer tubes. PBMCs were isolated by Ficoll-Paque density-gradient centrifugation, with at least 6.5 million obtained per sample. Trizol reagent was used to extract total RNA from the PBMCs, yielding at least 6 micrograms per sample. The percentages of naive CD45RAhigh/CD27high T cells were determined by flow cytometry on a PBMC aliquot from every donor. The same specimen was also included in a second study, on T cells of mothers and their children. That second report states: Nine systemically healthy Caucasian individuals served as donors, namely three mothers together with their six children. cDNA synthesis used all of the extracted RNA, with around 1.6 ug of RNA in each 15 ul reaction. In the second PCR, the M1S primer introduced both the sample barcodes and 2-4 random nucleotides. Over 10 million TCR beta CDR3 reads came from each mother, compared with several million reads from each child. Thymic selection shapes the output of TCR recombination in a similar way in related and unrelated pairs, and inherited differences have a minor effect. Related mother-child pairs always showed normalized repertoire overlap that was slightly higher than in unrelated mother-child pairs, though the difference was never significant. No persistent microchimeric T cell clones were found, with a detection sensitivity of around 100 clones per million clonotypes. In the study, deep NGS was used to compare the TCR beta repertoires of mothers and children, and features distinguishing related mother-child pairs from unrelated individuals were sought. The mean age was about 38 +/- 4 years for the mothers and about 12 +/- 4 years for the children. After adapters were ligated using NEBNext reagents, the libraries underwent 100+100 nt paired-end sequencing on an Illumina HiSeq 2000. To avoid cross-contamination, the mother libraries and the child libraries were prepared a month apart and sequenced in separate runs. Each donor had between about 450,000 and 2,200,000 distinct TCR beta clonotypes identified. Naive TCR beta clonotypes were estimated from low-frequency clonotypes matched to each donor's FACS-determined naive share, without sorting.

Rearrangement joined TRBV29-1 to TRBJ2-1; 7 bases in between match TRBD1. This receptor was identified in a boy aged 5-17 years in good health. The sequencing input was blood. This receptor has the CDR3 CSVVGGGYNEQFF. The nucleotide sequence reads TGCAGCGTTGTAGGGGGCGGCTACAATGAGCAGTTCTTC.